The clone carrying this TCR beta chain was counted between two and nine times. Its cognate antigen is unknown. The sample belongs to a study of cytomegalovirus exposure and HLA in healthy donors. As for the study in general: There were approximately 81 million unique TCRs (from HLA-typed donors) in an early data release.

Amplification used 60 Vbeta primers and 13 Jbeta primers. Assay: immunoSEQ multiplex PCR; the TCRdb copy retains only in-frame clones and omits some. In the table there are some 220,000 clones, around 78% of which are singletons. Findings and caveats of the study: Judged likely to be a sequencing artifact was a cluster of highly shared sequence variants. There were about 160 TCR beta chains listed as cytomegalovirus-associated.

Sequenced input: PBMCs. The sequence was collected from a boy aged 5-17 years in good health and CMV-seronegative.

The chain's CDR3 is CASSLAGDGTGELFF. Written as DNA, the CDR3 is TGTGCCAGCAGTCTAGCGGGAGACGGGACCGGGGAGCTGTTTTTT. The chain joins TRBV11-2 to TRBJ2-2; 10 bases are shared with TRBD2. The germline gives CDR1 SGHAT, CDR2 FQNNGV. This CDR3 contains 15 residues. Trimming cost V 6 bases and J 5 bases; bases outside gene matches: 6.